The clone carrying this TCR beta chain was detected many times. This entry is derived from a study of blood T cell repertoires in COVID-19. Whole-study context: Samples came from the United States, Italy and Spain, spanning acute and convalescent COVID-19. PBMCs, B-cell-depleted T cells, or T cells were the source of the cDNA or gDNA that made up the material.

Trimming removed 4 bases from V and 4 bases from J, with 16 bases in between. Germline CDR1 SGHNT, CDR2 YENEEA. The length of the CDR3 is 16 residues. Original processing notes: Nucleated cell number was recorded as an estimate derived from reference gene primer amplification. TCRdb's copy holds only in-frame clones and misses some; the assay was immunoSEQ multiplex PCR. The V and J calls and clone size come from that table; D and trimming were worked out from the DNA. The data contain under 80,000 clones, about 88% of them singletons. Sequenced sample: peripheral blood. This sequence originates from a man in his 70s with active COVID-19. The chain combines TRBV11-3 with TRBJ1-4; weak D call: TRBD1 (6 bases). CDR3 nucleotide sequence: TGTGCCAGCAGCTCGACAGGACTTCGACTTAATGAAAAACTGTTTTTT. Encoded protein: CASSSTGLRLNEKLFF.